The 17 T cell receptor beta chains below all came from one sample that was sequenced in a study of monozygotic twins with inflammatory bowel disease. Using the 5' RACE reads, TCRdb records one entry per CDR3 protein without DNA. The sample shows about 110,000 distinct CDR3 sequences, and over 10% sits with its ten largest clones. Sequenced material: blood. Every receptor here comes from a human donor with ulcerative colitis or Crohn's disease, or a healthy co-twin of an affected twin (not recorded which).

The chain uses TRBV5-1 and TRBJ1-2. The length of the CDR3 is 12 residues. The germline CDR1 and CDR2 sequences are SGHRS and YFSETQ. CDR3: CASSPENYGYTF.

V and J are TRBV20-1 and TRBJ2-6; TCRdb picks TRBD2, but there is no DNA to check that call. Germline V gives CDR1 DFQATT, CDR2 SNEGSKA (reference sequence). The CDR3 has 15 residues. The CDR3 sequence: CSAREVREGANVLTF.

The rearrangement joins TRBV5-5 to TRBJ2-1; lacking DNA, the TRBD1 call made by TCRdb goes unchecked. The CDR3 spans 14 residues. Germline CDR1 is SGHKS and CDR2 is YYEKEE (reference sequence). This chain's CDR3 is CASSAWTGYNEQFF.

The chain couples TRBV20-1 to TRBJ2-2; TCRdb's assignment of TRBD1 cannot be checked, as there is no DNA. The CDR3 has 13 residues. Germline CDR1 reads DFQATT; CDR2 reads SNEGSKA (reference sequence). CDR3 sequence: CSARDTGTGELFF.

V usage is TRBV5-1 and J usage is TRBJ2-7; TCRdb proposes TRBD2, but this gene call is untestable without DNA. The CDR3 runs to 18 residues. In germline, CDR1 is SGHRS, CDR2 YFSETQ. The CDR3 loop reads CASSFTGTSGRTSYEQYF.

The V and J genes are TRBV13 and TRBJ2-4. The germline V gene has CDR1 PRHDT and CDR2 FYEKMQ (reference sequence). The CDR3 covers 14 residues. The chain's CDR3 is CASSSGFSGNIQYF. Combining the CDR3 with reference TRBV13 and TRBJ2-4 gives the whole variable domain AAGVIQSPRHLIKEKRETATLKCYPIPRHDTVYWYQQGPGQDPQFLISFYEKMQSDKGSIPDRFSAQQFSDYHSELNMSSLELGDSALYFCASSSGFSGNIQYFGAGTRLSVL.

The rearrangement uses TRBV5-1 and TRBJ2-7; the D call of TRBD2 rests on TCRdb alone, since no DNA is present to check it. CDR1 is SGHRS and CDR2 is YFSETQ in the germline V gene. CDR3 length: 15 amino acids. CDR3 amino acids: CASSPGTATSYEQYF.

CDR3 loop: CASSRAGPYNEQFF. V usage is TRBV6-1 and J usage is TRBJ2-1; TCRdb's assignment of TRBD2 cannot be checked, as there is no DNA. CDR1 and CDR2 (germline): MNHNS, SASEGT. The CDR3 runs 14 residues.

V and J are TRBV28 and TRBJ1-2; the TCRdb call, TRBD1, lacks DNA for checking. The CDR3 covers 16 residues. Germline loops: CDR1 MDHEN, CDR2 SYDVKM. The CDR3 sequence: CASSKRSGQGAYGYTF.

The V gene is TRBV2, the J gene TRBJ1-1. CDR1 is SNHLY, CDR2 FYNNEI, per germline. CDR3 length: 13 amino acids. Here the CDR3 reads CAGREIRNTEAFF.

The chain employs TRBV5-1 and TRBJ2-3; TCRdb's D gene call, TRBD1, goes unchecked for lack of DNA. CDR3 size: 14 residues. Germline-derived CDR1 and CDR2 are SGHRS and YFSETQ. The chain's CDR3 is CASIKGGAEDTQYF.

The V call is TRBV12-3 or TRBV12-4, the J call TRBJ2-3; TCRdb outputs TRBD2, but without DNA this stays unchecked. This CDR3 is built from 15 residues. The CDR3 spells CASSFLAGAGDTQYF.

This chain joins TRBV20-1 and TRBJ2-3; the D call from TCRdb, TRBD2, cannot be confirmed without DNA. This CDR3 has 15 residues. Germline-derived CDR1 and CDR2 are DFQATT and SNEGSKA (reference sequence). The CDR3 sequence: CSAAPPAGDTDTQYF.

J is TRBJ2-5 and V is TRBV7-2; TCRdb names TRBD2, which stays unverified in the absence of DNA. The CDR3 runs 16 residues. The germline V gene encodes CDR1 SGHTA and CDR2 FQGNSA. The CDR3 region is CASSPRTSGSSETQYF. The full variable domain, rest sourced from reference TRBV7-2 and TRBJ2-5, is GAGVSQSPSNKVTEKGKDVELRCDPISGHTALYWYRQSLGQGLEFLIYFQGNSAPDKSGLPSDRFSAERTGGSVSTLTIQRTQQEDSAVYLCASSPRTSGSSETQYFGPGTRLLVL.

The chain couples TRBV7-2 to TRBJ2-2; there is no DNA to check the TCRdb D call of TRBD2. The germline V gene has CDR1 SGHTA and CDR2 FQGNSA. The CDR3 covers 15 residues. The CDR3 is CASSSIAGEGGELFF.

The CDR3 region is CASSLGGLAADTQYF. The V gene is TRBV5-1, the J gene TRBJ2-3. The CDR3 contains 15 residues. Germline V gene data show CDR1 as SGHRS and CDR2 as YFSETQ.

This chain connects TRBV11-3 to TRBJ2-1; absent DNA, TCRdb's TRBD2 call cannot be checked. The CDR3 loop spans 15 amino acids. The germline V gene has CDR1 SGHNT and CDR2 YENEEA. The CDR3 spells CASSLKRGGSNEQFF.